This T cell receptor beta chain was sequenced during a study of identifying expanded T cells in peripheral blood. With regard to this clone: The antigen remains unidentified.

Method: immunoSEQ multiplex PCR; TCRdb's copy keeps in-frame clones and lacks some. The table includes about 84,000 clones, around 88% detected once. Points from the study as a whole: Two-week clone count variance significantly increased as total template count grew. Technical replicates showed roughly 1.2 changed clones; approximately 2 weeks about 16.4; four weeks 19.

The sequence was collected from a person aged 18 to 75 in good health. The source material was blood.

CDR3 loop: CASSLDRVHQPQHF. The DNA for the CDR3 is TGTGCCAGCAGCCTGGACAGGGTACATCAGCCCCAGCATTTT. This chain uses TRBV6-6 with TRBJ1-5; 8 bases agree with TRBD1. V shed 6 bases, J shed 5 bases, and the junction held 6 bases outside the gene matches. Germline values: CDR1 MNHNY, CDR2 SVGAGI (reference sequence). The CDR3 is 14 residues long.